The source of this T cell receptor (beta chain) is a study of Ad26.COV2.S vaccination and SARS-CoV-2 variants. The sample's treatment: around 19 received Ad26.COV2.S at low or high dose, single or two shots; about five received placebo; per-sample allocation not given. Each sample was drawn 63 days after the first injection (of vaccine or placebo). There are 21 residues in the CDR3. CDR1 is MGHRA, CDR2 YSYEKL, per germline. Trimming took off 0 bases at V and 0 bases at J, with 23 bases between the two ends. Repertoires were generated with immunoSEQ multiplex PCR, while TCRdb's copy carries only in-frame clones and drops some. The data hold about 350,000 clones, with around 84% observed a single time. A single count supports this clone.

This sequence joins TRBV4-1 and TRBJ2-2; tentatively, D is TRBD2 (5 bases). The sequenced sample was peripheral blood, obtained in a trial of Ad26.COV2.S vaccine versus placebo. The TCR originated in a person aged 18-60 years who received the Ad26.COV2.S COVID-19 vaccine or a placebo. The CDR3 loop is CASSQDMVGGRTYANTGELFF. CDR3 coding DNA: TGCGCCAGCAGCCAAGATATGGTGGGCGGGCGTACCTACGCGAACACCGGGGAGCTGTTTTTT.